The 23 T cell receptor beta chains below all came from one sample that was sequenced in a study of blood T cell repertoires in COVID-19. Libraries were prepared by immunoSEQ multiplex PCR; TCRdb keeps only in-frame clonotypes and omits some of them. The sample consists of about 140,000 clones, around 84% of them appearing once. Sequenced sample: peripheral blood. The receptors were sampled from a woman in her sixties or seventies with acute or convalescent COVID-19.

This clone was seen a few times. V gene TRBV18 combines with J gene TRBJ1-5; 8 nucleotides match TRBD1. From germline, CDR1 is KGHSH and CDR2 LQKENI. The CDR3 spans 15 residues. The trim removed 2 bases at V and 2 bases at J, leaving 2 bases unmatched. CDR3 loop: CASSPAQGGNQPQHF. The CDR3 coding sequence is TGTGCCAGCTCACCAGCACAGGGGGGCAATCAGCCCCAGCATTTT.

This rearrangement joins TRBV23-1 to TRBJ2-7; a possible D gene is TRBD2 (6 bases). TRBV23-1 is an open reading frame, and its role is uncertain. The CDR3 covers 19 residues. V was clipped by 1 base and J by 1 base, with 23 bases between them. The CDR3 DNA follows: TGCGCCAGCAGTCAATGGACGGGAGAAACTAAAGCCGGGTCCTACGAGCAGTACTTC. Translation gives CASSQWTGETKAGSYEQYF.

V and J are TRBV5-1 and TRBJ2-5; D gene uncertain. Looked up from germline, CDR1 is SGHRS and CDR2 is YFSETQ. V was clipped by 0 bases and J by 2 bases, with 11 bases between them. This CDR3 region has 15 residues. CDR3 coding DNA: TGCGCCAGCAGCTTGGACAGTTTTCTACAAGAGACCCAGTACTTC. Translated, it gives CASSLDSFLQETQYF.

The chain is built from TRBV24-1 and TRBJ2-1; TRBD2 is a possible D gene (7 bases). Germline CDR1 KGHDR, CDR2 SFDVKD. Trimming cost V 1 base and J 5 bases, with 17 bases left between them. The CDR3 is made up of 17 amino acids. The CDR3 spells CATSDLGRGGWHNEQFF. The CDR3, as DNA: TGTGCCACCAGTGATTTAGGGAGGGGGGGTTGGCACAATGAGCAGTTCTTC.

This clone was recorded once. CDR3 sequence reads: CASSQAPTGAGYGYTF. Here the CDR3 DNA reads TGTGCCAGCAGCCAAGCCCCGACAGGGGCTGGCTATGGCTACACCTTC. The chain joins TRBV3-1 (or the pseudogene TRBV3-2) to TRBJ1-2, with 8 bases matching TRBD1. V was pared by 1 base and J by 4 bases, with 8 bases of the junction left unmatched. Germline V gene lookup returns CDR1 LGHDT and CDR2 YNNKEL (reference sequence). This CDR3 has 16 residues.

The genes are TRBV20-1 and TRBJ1-4, with unresolved D. This CDR3 has 13 amino acids. V dropped 3 bases and J dropped 0 bases, with 5 bases sitting between them. Germline V lookup: CDR1 DFQATT, CDR2 SNEGSKA (reference sequence). The CDR3 DNA reads as TGCAGTGCTAGTACAGCAACTAATGAAAAACTGTTTTTT. Protein product: CSASTATNEKLFF.

The chain has TRBV6-1 and TRBJ2-3, with 12 positions matching TRBD2. The CDR3 totals 17 residues. Germline CDR1 and CDR2: MNHNS and SASEGT. The V and J ends lost 0 bases and 3 bases, in that order; junction bases with no gene match: 4. CDR3 sequence: CASSEARLAGATDTQYF. As DNA, the CDR3 is TGTGCCAGCAGTGAAGCCCGACTAGCGGGGGCTACAGATACGCAGTATTTT.

The rearrangement links TRBV2 to TRBJ2-1; TRBD1 agrees at 9 bases. This CDR3 is 13 amino acids long. Losses at the gene ends were 6 bases for V and 8 bases for J; bases not matched to a gene: 5. Germline V gene data show CDR1 as SNHLY and CDR2 as FYNNEI. CDR3: CASRRQGVDEQFF. The CDR3 DNA reads TGTGCCAGCAGGAGACAGGGGGTGGATGAGCAGTTCTTC.

The rearrangement uses TRBV12-5 and TRBJ2-7, with 9 bases lining up with TRBD2. J gave up 5 bases and V 4 bases, and 6 bases lay outside the gene matches. From germline, CDR1 is LGHNT and CDR2 FRNRAP. The CDR3 sequence is 14 residues long. The CDR3: CASGSPRGGHEQYF. Here the CDR3 DNA reads TGTGCTAGTGGTTCCCCGCGGGGGGGCCACGAGCAGTACTTC.

The chain joins TRBV4-3 to TRBJ1-5; D is unclear. This CDR3 spans 14 amino acids. Germline V gives CDR1 LGHNA, CDR2 YSLEER. V was cut by 0 bases and J by 11 bases, with 14 bases left in between. The CDR3 here is CASSQDQRSRAQHF. CDR3 DNA: TGCGCCAGCAGCCAAGACCAGAGATCACGGGCCCAGCATTTT.

V is TRBV21-1 and J is TRBJ2-7; the table's D call TRBD2 went unverified against the DNA. TRBV21-1 is labeled a pseudogene. The CDR3 runs 19 residues. In DNA form, the CDR3 reads TGTGCCAGCAGCCCCAGGACTAGCGGGGGGGAGAATCCGCCCTACGAGCAGTACTTC. It yields the protein CASSPRTSGGENPPYEQYF.

The rearrangement uses TRBV30 and TRBJ2-5, with D uncertain. Trimming left V 2 bases short and J 5 bases short, with 6 bases between. Germline values: CDR1 GTSNPN, CDR2 SVGIG (reference sequence). This CDR3 spans 11 amino acids. CDR3 sequence reads: CAWSSEETQYF. In DNA, the CDR3 is TGTGCCTGGAGTTCTGAGGAGACCCAGTACTTC.

V and J are TRBV7-9 and TRBJ1-3, with no clear D. The CDR3 covers 13 residues. V was clipped by 11 bases and J by 0 bases, with 11 bases between them. Germline V gene lookup returns CDR1 SEHNR and CDR2 FQNEAQ (reference sequence). CDR3 bases: TGTGCCTCGGAGGCAAACTCTGGAAACACCATATATTTT. It specifies CASEANSGNTIYF.

The rearrangement uses TRBV19 and TRBJ1-6, with 8 bases that match TRBD1. J was trimmed by 3 bases and V by 4 bases; bases with no gene match: 8. This CDR3 is built from 17 residues. CDR1 is LNHDA, CDR2 SQIVND, per germline (reference sequence). The DNA of the CDR3 is TGTGCCAGTAGTACCTCGACAGGGGTGAACTATAATTCACCCCTCCACTTT. Protein sequence: CASSTSTGVNYNSPLHF.

This clone has a handful of counts. This chain connects TRBV3-1 (or the pseudogene TRBV3-2) to TRBJ1-1; D gene ambiguous. The length of the CDR3 is 14 residues. V was pared by 0 bases and J by 0 bases, with 5 bases between. Germline assignment: CDR1 LGHDT and CDR2 YNNKEL (reference sequence). DNA of the CDR3: TGTGCCAGCAGCCAAGATACACTGAACACTGAAGCTTTCTTT. Its protein product is CASSQDTLNTEAFF.

This rearrangement joins TRBV15 to TRBJ1-3; D is undetermined. This CDR3 has 16 residues. Germline-derived CDR1 and CDR2 are LNHNV and YYDKDF (reference sequence). With 0 bases removed from V and 3 bases from J, the gap between germline ends came to 12 bases. In DNA, the CDR3 is TGTGCCACCAGCAGAGATGGCCCCATTGATGGAAACACCATATATTTT. It specifies CATSRDGPIDGNTIYF.

The genes are TRBV9 and TRBJ1-2; D gene uncertain. The V gene's germline CDR1 is SGDLS and CDR2 YYNGEE. Trimming pared 0 bases from V and 7 bases from J, leaving 10 bases between. The CDR3 has 13 amino acids. CDR3 coding DNA: TGTGCCAGCAGCGTAGTCGAGGGCGTTGGCTACACCTTC. This codes for CASSVVEGVGYTF.

This chain joins TRBV4-1 and TRBJ1-4, with D possibly being TRBD1 (6 bases). The CDR3 runs 14 residues. With 3 bases removed from V and 10 bases from J, the gap between germline ends came to 15 bases. The V gene's germline CDR1 is MGHRA and CDR2 YSYEKL. The CDR3, as DNA: TGCGCCAGCAGCCATGAAGACCCGACAGGAAAACTGTTTTTT. Translating it yields CASSHEDPTGKLFF.

This chain connects TRBV2 to TRBJ1-1, with 8 nucleotides matching TRBD1. V lost 6 bases, J lost 4 bases, and 7 bases stayed unmatched. This CDR3 contains 14 residues. The V gene's germline CDR1 is SNHLY and CDR2 FYNNEI. The CDR3, as DNA: TGTGCCAGCAGGGGCAACAGGGGGGGCACTGAAGCTTTCTTT. Translating it yields CASRGNRGGTEAFF.

The V gene is TRBV30, the J gene TRBJ1-4; tentative D call: TRBD1 (5 bases). The length of the CDR3 is 12 residues. Germline CDR1 is GTSNPN and CDR2 is SVGIG (reference sequence). V was cut by 0 bases and J by 11 bases, with 10 bases left in between. The CDR3 DNA follows: TGTGCCTGGAGTGTACCTGCAGGGAAACTGTTTTTT. Its translation: CAWSVPAGKLFF.

This clone was observed a single time. The gene calls are TRBV9 and TRBJ2-3, with TRBD2 matching over 9 bases. The CDR3 extends over 17 amino acids. CDR1 SGDLS and CDR2 YYNGEE come from the germline V gene. The junction had 6 bases not matched to a gene; V was cut back by 0 bases and J by 1 base. The CDR3 spells CASSVGLAGARTDTQYF. CDR3 sequence (DNA): TGTGCCAGCAGCGTAGGTTTAGCGGGGGCCCGCACAGATACGCAGTATTTT.

This clone was detected only once. The chain recombines TRBV5-4 with TRBJ1-6; D is ambiguous. The CDR3 sequence is 12 residues long. The germline V and J ends were trimmed by 1 base and 9 bases, with 5 bases remaining between them. The germline gives CDR1 SGHNT, CDR2 YYREEE (reference sequence). The CDR3 is CASSLFGSPLHF. CDR3 nucleotides: TGTGCCAGCAGCTTGTTCGGTTCACCCCTCCACTTT.

The chain couples TRBV30 to TRBJ1-2; no reliable D call. Deletions cut 4 bases from V and 2 bases from J, with 11 bases between. Germline assignment: CDR1 GTSNPN and CDR2 SVGIG (reference sequence). There are 13 residues in the CDR3. For the CDR3, the DNA is TGTGCCTGGACCGAGGCCCCAAACTATGGCTACACCTTC. This encodes CAWTEAPNYGYTF.